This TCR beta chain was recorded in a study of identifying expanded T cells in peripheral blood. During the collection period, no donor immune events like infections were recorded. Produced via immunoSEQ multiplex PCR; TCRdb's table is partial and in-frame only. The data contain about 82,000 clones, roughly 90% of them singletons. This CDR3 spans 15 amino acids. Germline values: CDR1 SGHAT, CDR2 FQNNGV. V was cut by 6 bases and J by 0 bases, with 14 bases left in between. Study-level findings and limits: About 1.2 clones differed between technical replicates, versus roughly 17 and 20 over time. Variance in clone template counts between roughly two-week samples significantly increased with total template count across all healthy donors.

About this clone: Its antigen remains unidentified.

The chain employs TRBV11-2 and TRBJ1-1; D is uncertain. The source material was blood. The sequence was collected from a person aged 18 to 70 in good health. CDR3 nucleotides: TGTGCCAGCAGGTCAGTTATGGTTTTGAACACTGAAGCTTTCTTT. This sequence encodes CASRSVMVLNTEAFF.